Each of the 17 T cell receptor beta chains below was sequenced from the same sample in a study of tumor T cells in aggressive B-cell lymphoma. The repertoire was sequenced with immunoSEQ multiplex PCR; TCRdb's copy has only in-frame clones and lacks some. Of 6,600 or so clones in the sample, approximately 91% were seen once. Sequencing was done on a sample of tumor tissue. The receptors shown here come from an adult with diffuse large B cell lymphoma. Some clones in this sample may be carry-over from other donors' samples.

The chain joins TRBV5-4 to TRBJ2-1, with 11 bases matching TRBD1. CDR3 length: 14 amino acids. Per the germline V gene, CDR1 is SGHNT and CDR2 is YYREEE (reference sequence). V trimming: 4 bases; J trimming: 8 bases; junction bases outside the gene matches: 5. In DNA, the CDR3 is TGTGCCAGCAGCGGGGACAGGGGGACGGATGAGCAGTTCTTC. This codes for CASSGDRGTDEQFF.

This clone was seen only once. The chain employs TRBV5-6 and TRBJ1-5; possibly TRBD1 for D (6 bases). Trimming removed 3 bases from V and 7 bases from J, with 11 bases in between. Germline loops: CDR1 SGHDT, CDR2 YYEEEE. The CDR3 length is 13 residues. CDR3 coding DNA: TGTGCCAGCAGCTGGTCGGGGGGCCAGCCCCAGCATTTT. Residues: CASSWSGGQPQHF.

The chain is built from TRBV19 and TRBJ1-5; tentative D call: TRBD1 (6 bases). V was trimmed by 6 bases and J by 6 bases, leaving 15 bases between them. This CDR3 is built from 14 residues. Germline V gene lookup returns CDR1 LNHDA and CDR2 SQIVND (reference sequence). CDR3 region: CASRPTGFRQPQHF. CDR3 DNA sequence: TGTGCCAGTAGGCCTACAGGGTTTCGTCAGCCCCAGCATTTT.

The V call is TRBV5-5, the J call TRBJ2-3; 10 nucleotides agree with TRBD1. V trimming: 5 bases; J trimming: 1 base; junction bases outside the gene matches: 4. Germline-derived CDR1 and CDR2 are SGHKS and YYEKEE (reference sequence). The CDR3 contains 15 residues. This chain's CDR3 is CASSPGTGGTDTQYF. Written as DNA, the CDR3 is TGTGCCAGCAGTCCCGGGACAGGGGGCACAGATACGCAGTATTTT. The full variable domain, in which reference TRBV5-5 and TRBJ2-3 provide the parts outside the CDR3, is DAGVTQSPTHLIKTRGQQVTLRCSPISGHKSVSWYQQVLGQGPQFIFQYYEKEERGRGNFPDRFSARQFPNYSSELNVNALLLGDSALYLCASSPGTGGTDTQYFGPGTRLTVL.

V and J are TRBV7-2 and TRBJ2-1; 7 positions match TRBD2. Germline CDR1 and CDR2: SGHTA and FQGNSA. This CDR3 is built from 15 residues. Trimming cost V 5 bases and J 6 bases; bases outside gene matches: 10. The CDR3 sequence is CASSPRSSGVNEQFF. The DNA for the CDR3 is TGTGCCAGCAGCCCGAGGTCTAGCGGCGTCAATGAGCAGTTCTTC.

The chain has TRBV9 and TRBJ2-3; possible D gene TRBD2, 6 bases. V lost 1 base and J lost 5, with 14 bases in between. The CDR3 spans 15 residues. Germline-derived CDR1 and CDR2 are SGDLS and YYNGEE. CDR3 sequence: CASSVRRDQGDTQYF. For the CDR3, the DNA is TGTGCCAGCAGCGTAAGGCGGGACCAGGGAGATACGCAGTATTTT.

The V gene is TRBV9, the J gene TRBJ2-5, with 13 bases aligning to TRBD2. This CDR3 is built from 15 residues. After removal of 3 bases from V and 2 bases from J, the junction contained 1 base not matched to a gene. Germline V lookup: CDR1 SGDLS, CDR2 YYNGEE. The CDR3 sequence: CASSALAGGQETQYF. DNA of the CDR3: TGTGCCAGCAGCGCACTAGCGGGGGGGCAAGAGACCCAGTACTTC.

The chain uses TRBV4-2 and TRBJ2-7; TRBD1 aligns across 9 bases. This CDR3 is built from 15 residues. Germline values: CDR1 LGHNA, CDR2 YNFKEQ. Trimming cost V 1 base and J 4 bases; bases outside gene matches: 5. The CDR3 DNA follows: TGTGCCAGCAGCCAAGCGGGACAGGGACTATACGAGCAGTACTTC. Translating it yields CASSQAGQGLYEQYF.

The V call is TRBV7-2, the J call TRBJ2-5; TRBD2 matches at 7 bases. V lost 7 bases and J lost 0; bases outside the gene matches: 8. Per the germline V gene, CDR1 is SGHTA and CDR2 is FQGNSA. The CDR3 totals 15 residues. CDR3 protein: CASTPFGGNQETQYF. The CDR3 bases are TGTGCCAGCACCCCTTTCGGGGGGAACCAAGAGACCCAGTACTTC.

This chain links TRBV28 with TRBJ2-2; possible D gene TRBD2, 6 bases. V was cut by 3 bases and J by 0 bases, with 11 bases left in between. Germline V lookup: CDR1 MDHEN, CDR2 SYDVKM. There are 16 residues in the CDR3. The CDR3 nucleotides read TGTGCCAGCAGTTTGCTAGCGCGATCGAACACCGGGGAGCTGTTTTTT. Translated: CASSLLARSNTGELFF. Looking up the rest from reference TRBV28 and TRBJ2-2 gives the full variable domain: DVKVTQSSRYLVKRTGEKVFLECVQDMDHENMFWYRQDPGLGLRLIYFSYDVKMKEKGDIPEGYSVSREKKERFSLILESASTNQTSMYLCASSLLARSNTGELFFGEGSRLTVL.

V and J are TRBV5-1 and TRBJ1-2; 7 bases fit TRBD1. CDR3 size: 14 residues. The trim removed 4 bases at V and 3 bases at J, leaving 6 bases unmatched. The germline V gene has CDR1 SGHRS and CDR2 YFSETQ. The CDR3 DNA reads TGCGCCAGCAGCCCTACAGGGGTTGACTATGGCTACACCTTC. Its translation is CASSPTGVDYGYTF.

The chain joins TRBV6-6 to TRBJ2-7; D is uncertain. V was cut by 5 bases and J by 3 bases, with 8 bases left in between. This CDR3 region has 12 residues. Germline CDR1 reads MNHNY; CDR2 reads SVGAGI (reference sequence). The CDR3 is CASSPQSYEQYF. CDR3 sequence (DNA): TGTGCCAGCAGTCCACAGAGCTACGAGCAGTACTTC.

CDR3 sequence: CASSPPGLTGGPEETQYF. In nucleotides, the CDR3 is TGTGCCAGCAGCCCCCCCGGGCTAACGGGAGGGCCCGAGGAGACCCAGTACTTC. The chain recombines TRBV7-2 with TRBJ2-5; 8 bases are shared with TRBD2. V dropped 5 bases and J dropped 5; count of bases not matched to a gene: 19. This CDR3 has 18 amino acids. From germline, CDR1 is SGHTA and CDR2 FQGNSA.

The chain combines TRBV2 with TRBJ2-5, with D tentatively TRBD2 (6 bases). The end of the DNA is better explained by TRBJ2-7, so the J call may be wrong. Germline loops: CDR1 SNHLY, CDR2 FYNNEI. CDR3 size: 14 residues. The DNA of the CDR3 is TGTGCCAACTCCTTCCGTAGCGGCACCTACGAGCAGTACTTC. Amino acids: CANSFRSGTYEQYF.

The chain uses TRBV5-6 and TRBJ2-3; D not certain. Germline assignment: CDR1 SGHDT and CDR2 YYEEEE. This CDR3 is 12 amino acids long. Trimming removed 5 bases at V and 4 bases at J, with 8 bases between. The CDR3 region is CASRSGPDTQYF. As DNA, the CDR3 is TGTGCCAGCAGAAGTGGGCCAGATACGCAGTATTTT.

This clone has a single count. The J gene is TRBJ1-3, the V gene TRBV5-4; tentatively, D is TRBD1 (6 bases). V was pared by 1 base and J by 2 bases, with 7 bases between. The CDR3 runs 14 residues. Germline-derived CDR1 and CDR2 are SGHNT and YYREEE (reference sequence). CDR3 in DNA: TGTGCCAGCAGCTTGACAGGGACTGGAAACACCATATATTTT. It specifies CASSLTGTGNTIYF.

The J gene is TRBJ2-7, the V gene TRBV23-1; D possibly corresponds to TRBD1 (6 bases). TRBV23-1 is designated an ORF whose function remains uncertain. V was shortened by 6 bases and J by 6 bases, with 18 bases between the two germline ends. The CDR3 runs 14 residues. For the CDR3, the DNA is TGCGCCAGCAGCCCCCGGGACACCCTTCGCGAGCAGTACTTC. This translates into CASSPRDTLREQYF.